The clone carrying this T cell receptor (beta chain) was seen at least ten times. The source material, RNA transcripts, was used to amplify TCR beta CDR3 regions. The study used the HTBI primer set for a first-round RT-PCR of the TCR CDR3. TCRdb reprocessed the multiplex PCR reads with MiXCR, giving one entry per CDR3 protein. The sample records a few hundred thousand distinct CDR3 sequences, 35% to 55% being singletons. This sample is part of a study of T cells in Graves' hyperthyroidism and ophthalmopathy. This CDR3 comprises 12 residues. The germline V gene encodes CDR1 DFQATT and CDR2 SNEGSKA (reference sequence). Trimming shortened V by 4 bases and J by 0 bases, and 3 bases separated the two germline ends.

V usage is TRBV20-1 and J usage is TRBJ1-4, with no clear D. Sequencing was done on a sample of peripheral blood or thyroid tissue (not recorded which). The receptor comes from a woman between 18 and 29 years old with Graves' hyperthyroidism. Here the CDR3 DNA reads TGCAGTGCTATCGCAACTAATGAAAAACTGTTTTTT. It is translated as CSAIATNEKLFF.